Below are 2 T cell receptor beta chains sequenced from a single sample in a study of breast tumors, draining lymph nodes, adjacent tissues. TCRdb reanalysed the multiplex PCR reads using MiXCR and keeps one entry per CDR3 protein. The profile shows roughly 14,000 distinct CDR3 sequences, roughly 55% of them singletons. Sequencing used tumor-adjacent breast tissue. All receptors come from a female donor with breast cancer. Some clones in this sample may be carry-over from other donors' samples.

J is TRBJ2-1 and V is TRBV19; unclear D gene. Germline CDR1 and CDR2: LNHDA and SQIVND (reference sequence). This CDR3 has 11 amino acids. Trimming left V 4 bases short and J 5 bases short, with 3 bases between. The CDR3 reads CASSRNNEQFF. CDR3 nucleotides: TGTGCCAGTAGTAGGAACAATGAGCAGTTCTTC.

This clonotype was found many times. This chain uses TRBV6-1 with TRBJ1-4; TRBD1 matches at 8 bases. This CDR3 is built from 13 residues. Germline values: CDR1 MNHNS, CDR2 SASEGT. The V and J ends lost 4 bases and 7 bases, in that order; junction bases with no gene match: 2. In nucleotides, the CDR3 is TGTGCCAGCAGTGCTCAGGGGGCTGAAAAACTGTTTTTT. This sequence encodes CASSAQGAEKLFF.